This TCR beta chain was identified during a study of T cell responses to AZD1222 COVID-19 vaccine. Clones were read by immunoSEQ multiplex PCR, and TCRdb kept only the in-frame ones, dropping some. The repertoire has some 200,000 clones, just over 90% of them found once; the top ten carry 0.99%. This CDR3 has 15 residues. CDR1 is PRHDT, CDR2 FYEKMQ, per germline (reference sequence). The V end was cut by 3 bases, the J end by 2 bases, with 14 bases between. Sequenced here: peripheral blood, sampled on day 0 of AZD1222 vaccination. The chain employs TRBV13 and TRBJ2-7; a possible D gene is TRBD2 (6 bases). The clonotype comes from an adult in good health. The chain's CDR3 is CASSFITGATYEQYF. The CDR3 nucleotides read TGTGCCAGCAGCTTTATAACGGGAGCTACCTACGAGCAGTACTTC.